These 11 T cell receptor beta chains originate from one sample sequenced in a study of blood T cell repertoires in COVID-19. Profiled with immunoSEQ multiplex PCR; TCRdb holds only in-frame clones, not every one. The sample lists approximately 75,000 clones; more than 65% were seen once. The sample was peripheral blood. These receptors originate from a woman older than 75 with active or convalescent COVID-19.

This chain links TRBV2 with TRBJ2-5; TRBD2 might be the D (7 bases). The CDR3 is made up of 14 amino acids. The V and J ends lost 4 bases and 5 bases respectively, with 14 bases between them. The germline V gene encodes CDR1 SNHLY and CDR2 FYNNEI. The CDR3 is CASSVGGAWETQYF. The DNA for the CDR3 is TGTGCCAGCAGTGTAGGGGGGGCTTGGGAGACCCAGTACTTC.

This rearrangement joins TRBV18 to TRBJ1-5; possible D gene TRBD1, 6 bases. Looked up from germline, CDR1 is KGHSH and CDR2 is LQKENI. The CDR3 contains 16 residues. V was trimmed by 3 bases and J by 4 bases, leaving 16 bases between them. The DNA of the CDR3 is TGTGCCAGCTCACCCGGACAGCACAGACTAAATCAGCCCCAGCATTTT. Encoded protein: CASSPGQHRLNQPQHF.

This rearrangement joins TRBV30 to TRBJ2-2, with D maybe TRBD1 (5 bases). Deletions cut 6 bases from V and 1 base from J, with 9 bases between. CDR1 is GTSNPN and CDR2 is SVGIG in the germline V gene (reference sequence). The CDR3 spans 13 residues. Here the CDR3 reads CACLGQNTGELFF. Here the CDR3 DNA reads TGTGCCTGTCTCGGACAGAACACCGGGGAGCTGTTTTTT.

V usage is TRBV7-9 and J usage is TRBJ1-5; 9 positions match TRBD1. Germline values: CDR1 SEHNR, CDR2 FQNEAQ (reference sequence). This CDR3 has 14 amino acids. With 4 bases clipped from V and 7 bases from J, the junction kept 5 bases outside the gene matches. This CDR3 reads CASSSDRGDQPQHF. CDR3 bases: TGTGCCAGCAGCTCGGACAGGGGCGACCAGCCCCAGCATTTT.

The chain carries TRBV19 and TRBJ1-6, with 7 positions matching TRBD1. Germline V gene sequence: CDR1 LNHDA, CDR2 SQIVND (reference sequence). This CDR3 spans 16 amino acids. V shed 3 bases, J shed 8 bases, and the junction held 10 bases outside the gene matches. The CDR3 loop reads CASSIPRGNNYSPLHF. The CDR3 region has the DNA TGTGCCAGTAGTATCCCCAGGGGGAATAATTATTCACCCCTCCACTTT.

The chain combines TRBV6-2 or TRBV6-3 with TRBJ2-7; 8 bases are shared with TRBD2. CDR1 and CDR2 from the germline V gene are MNHEY and SVGEGT. The CDR3 spans 14 residues. The junction had 7 bases not matched to a gene; V was cut back by 4 bases and J by 5 bases. The CDR3 DNA reads as TGTGCCAGCAGTTTCGGGACTAGTCTCAACGAGCAGTACTTC. As protein: CASSFGTSLNEQYF.

CDR3 nucleotide sequence: TGTGCCAGCAGCTTAGGGGCATCTAGCAATCAGCCCCAGCATTTT. Encoded protein: CASSLGASSNQPQHF. V gene TRBV7-9 combines with J gene TRBJ1-5; D gene unclear. Per the germline V gene, CDR1 is SEHNR and CDR2 is FQNEAQ (reference sequence). The CDR3 spans 15 residues. Trimming removed 1 base from V and 0 bases from J, with 7 bases in between.

This clone has a handful of counts. The chain has TRBV19 and TRBJ1-6, with 8 bases that match TRBD1. The CDR3 is 16 amino acids. V lost 5 bases and J lost 10; bases outside the gene matches: 13. Germline values: CDR1 LNHDA, CDR2 SQIVND (reference sequence). Here the CDR3 DNA reads TGTGCCAGTAGTCTCCGGACAGGGAATGCGCGGTCACCCCTCCACTTT. Protein sequence: CASSLRTGNARSPLHF.

This clone appeared a single time. This specimen includes other DNA sequences encoding the same CDR3. J is TRBJ1-1 and V is TRBV3-1 (or the pseudogene TRBV3-2), with D possibly TRBD1 on 5 matching bases. CDR1 is LGHDT, CDR2 YNNKEL, per germline (reference sequence). CDR3 size: 13 residues. Trimming took 4 bases from V and 3 from J, leaving 9 bases between them. The DNA of the CDR3 is TGTGCCAGCAGCCCCGACAGCTACACTGAAGCTTTCTTT. It yields the protein CASSPDSYTEAFF.

The chain carries TRBV6-2 or TRBV6-3 and TRBJ2-7; D remains ambiguous. V was pared by 0 bases and J by 2 bases, with 5 bases between. Germline assignment: CDR1 MNHEY and CDR2 SVGEGT. The CDR3 loop spans 13 amino acids. CDR3 region: CASSYSRTYEQYF. Here the CDR3 DNA reads TGTGCCAGCAGTTACTCGCGTACCTACGAGCAGTACTTC.

The chain uses TRBV7-9 and TRBJ1-4; TRBD1 matches at 7 bases. Losses at the gene ends were 5 bases for V and 5 bases for J; bases not matched to a gene: 5. Germline loops: CDR1 SEHNR, CDR2 FQNEAQ (reference sequence). The CDR3 runs to 14 residues. CDR3 nucleotide sequence: TGTGCCAGCAGCCCCAGGGGGTCAAATGAAAAACTGTTTTTT. Amino acids: CASSPRGSNEKLFF. Using reference TRBV7-9 and TRBJ1-4 for the parts outside the CDR3, the full variable domain is DTGVSQNPRHKITKRGQNVTFRCDPISEHNRLYWYRQTLGQGPEFLTYFQNEAQLEKSRLLSDRFSAERPKGSFSTLEIQRTEQGDSAMYLCASSPRGSNEKLFFGSGTQLSVL.